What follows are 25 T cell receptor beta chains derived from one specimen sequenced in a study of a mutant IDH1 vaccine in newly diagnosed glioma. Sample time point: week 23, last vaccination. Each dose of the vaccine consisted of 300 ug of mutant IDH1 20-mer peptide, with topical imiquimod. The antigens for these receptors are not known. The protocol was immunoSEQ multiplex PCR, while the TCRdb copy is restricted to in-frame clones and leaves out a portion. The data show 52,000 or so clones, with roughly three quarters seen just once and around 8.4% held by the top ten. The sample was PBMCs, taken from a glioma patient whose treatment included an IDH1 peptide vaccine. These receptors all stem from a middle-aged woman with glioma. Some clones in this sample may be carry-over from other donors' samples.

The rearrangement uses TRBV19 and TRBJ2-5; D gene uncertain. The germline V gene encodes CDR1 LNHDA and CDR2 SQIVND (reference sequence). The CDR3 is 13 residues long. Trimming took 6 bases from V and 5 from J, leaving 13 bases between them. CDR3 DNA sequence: TGTGCCAGTAGACCCTATAATGGGGAGACCCAGTACTTC. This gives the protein CASRPYNGETQYF.

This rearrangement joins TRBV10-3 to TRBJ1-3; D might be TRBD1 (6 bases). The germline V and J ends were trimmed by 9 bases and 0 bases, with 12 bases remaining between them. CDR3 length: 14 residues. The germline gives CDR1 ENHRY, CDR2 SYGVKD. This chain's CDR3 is CAITRGGSGNTIYF. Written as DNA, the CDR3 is TGTGCCATTACTAGGGGGGGCTCTGGAAACACCATATATTTT.

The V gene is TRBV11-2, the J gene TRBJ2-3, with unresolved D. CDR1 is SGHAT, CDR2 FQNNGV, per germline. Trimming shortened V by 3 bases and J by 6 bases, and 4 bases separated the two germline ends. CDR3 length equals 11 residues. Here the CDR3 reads CASSLTDTQYF. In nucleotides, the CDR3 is TGTGCCAGCAGCTTGACGGATACGCAGTATTTT. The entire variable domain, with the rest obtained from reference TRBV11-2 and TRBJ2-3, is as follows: EAGVAQSPRYKIIEKRQSVAFWCNPISGHATLYWYQQILGQGPKLLIQFQNNGVVDDSQLPKDRFSAERLKGVDSTLKIQPAKLEDSAVYLCASSLTDTQYFGPGTRLTVL.

The CDR3 bases are TGTGCCAGCAGCTTAGCCTCTCTGGGGGTGGACTACGAGCAGTACTTC. It encodes CASSLASLGVDYEQYF. The chain couples TRBV7-2 to TRBJ2-7; either TRBD1 or TRBD2 may supply D (5 bases each). Germline lookup yields CDR1 SGHTA and CDR2 FQGNSA. V lost 0 bases, J lost 3 bases, and 15 bases lay in between. CDR3 length: 16 amino acids.

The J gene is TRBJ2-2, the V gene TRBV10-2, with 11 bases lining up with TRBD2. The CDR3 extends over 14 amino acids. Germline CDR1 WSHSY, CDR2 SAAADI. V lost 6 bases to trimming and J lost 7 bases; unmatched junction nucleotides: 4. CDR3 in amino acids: CASRGSGGGGELFF. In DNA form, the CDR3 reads TGCGCCAGCAGGGGTAGCGGGGGGGGCGGGGAGCTGTTTTTT.

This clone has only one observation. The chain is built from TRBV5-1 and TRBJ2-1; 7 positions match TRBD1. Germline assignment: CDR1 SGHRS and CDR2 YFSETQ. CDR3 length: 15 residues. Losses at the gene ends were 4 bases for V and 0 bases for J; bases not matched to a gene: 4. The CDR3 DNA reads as TGCGCCAGCAGCCTCGGGACAGACTCCTACAATGAGCAGTTCTTC. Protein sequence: CASSLGTDSYNEQFF.

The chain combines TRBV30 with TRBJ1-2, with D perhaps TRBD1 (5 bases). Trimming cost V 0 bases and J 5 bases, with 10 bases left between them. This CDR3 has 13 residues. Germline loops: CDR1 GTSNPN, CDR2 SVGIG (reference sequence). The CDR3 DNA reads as TGTGCCTGGAGTGTACAGGCGGCATATGGCTACACCTTC. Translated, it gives CAWSVQAAYGYTF.

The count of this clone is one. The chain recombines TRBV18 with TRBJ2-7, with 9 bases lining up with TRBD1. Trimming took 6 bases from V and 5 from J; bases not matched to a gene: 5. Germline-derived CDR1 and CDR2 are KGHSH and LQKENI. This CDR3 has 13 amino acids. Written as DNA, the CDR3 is TGTGCCAGCTCCCCCGGGACAGGGAACGAGCAGTACTTC. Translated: CASSPGTGNEQYF.

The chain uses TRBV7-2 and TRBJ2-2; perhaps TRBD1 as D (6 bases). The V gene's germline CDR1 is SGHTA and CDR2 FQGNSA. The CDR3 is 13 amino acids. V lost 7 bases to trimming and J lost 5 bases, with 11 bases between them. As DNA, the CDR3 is TGTGCCAGCACCACAGGGTTAACCGGGGAGCTGTTTTTT. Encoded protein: CASTTGLTGELFF.

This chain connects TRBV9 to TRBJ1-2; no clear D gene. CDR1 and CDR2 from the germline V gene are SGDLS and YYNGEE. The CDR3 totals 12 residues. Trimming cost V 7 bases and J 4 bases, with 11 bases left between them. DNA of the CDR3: TGTGCCAGCCACCGGCGGTCCTATGGCTACACCTTC. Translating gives CASHRRSYGYTF. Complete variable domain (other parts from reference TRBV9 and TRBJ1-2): DSGVTQTPKHLITATGQRVTLRCSPRSGDLSVYWYQQSLDQGLQFLIQYYNGEERAKGNILERFSAQQFPDLHSELNLSSLELGDSALYFCASHRRSYGYTFGSGTRLTVV.

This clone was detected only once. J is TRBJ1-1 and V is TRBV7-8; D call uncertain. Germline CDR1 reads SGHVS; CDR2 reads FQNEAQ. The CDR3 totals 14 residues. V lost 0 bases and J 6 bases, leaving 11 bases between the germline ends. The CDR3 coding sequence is TGTGCCAGCAGCTTAGCGGAGGGTGTGCCTGAAGCTTTCTTT. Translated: CASSLAEGVPEAFF.

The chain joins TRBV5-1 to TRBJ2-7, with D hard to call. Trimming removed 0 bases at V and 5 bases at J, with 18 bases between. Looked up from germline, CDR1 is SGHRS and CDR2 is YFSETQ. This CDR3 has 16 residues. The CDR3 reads CASSLEVASLVDEQYF. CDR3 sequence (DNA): TGCGCCAGCAGCTTGGAGGTGGCATCGCTCGTGGACGAGCAGTACTTC.

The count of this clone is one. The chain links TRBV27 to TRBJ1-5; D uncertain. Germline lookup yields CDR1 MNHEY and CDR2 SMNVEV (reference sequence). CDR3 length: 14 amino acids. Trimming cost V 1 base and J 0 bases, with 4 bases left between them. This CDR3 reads CASSLFSSNQPQHF. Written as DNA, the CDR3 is TGTGCCAGCAGTTTATTTAGTAGCAATCAGCCCCAGCATTTT.

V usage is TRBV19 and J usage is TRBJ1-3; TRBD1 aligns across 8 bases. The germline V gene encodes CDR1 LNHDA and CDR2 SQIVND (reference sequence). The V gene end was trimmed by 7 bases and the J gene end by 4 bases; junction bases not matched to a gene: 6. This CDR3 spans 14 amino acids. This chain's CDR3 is CASTPGQAGNTIYF. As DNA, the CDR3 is TGTGCCAGTACCCCGGGACAGGCCGGAAACACCATATATTTT.

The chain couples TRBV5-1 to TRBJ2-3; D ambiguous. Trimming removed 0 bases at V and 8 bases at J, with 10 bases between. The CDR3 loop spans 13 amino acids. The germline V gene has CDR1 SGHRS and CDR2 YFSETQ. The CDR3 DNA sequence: TGCGCCAGCAGCTTGGCCTCTGGAGTTACGCAGTATTTT. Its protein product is CASSLASGVTQYF.

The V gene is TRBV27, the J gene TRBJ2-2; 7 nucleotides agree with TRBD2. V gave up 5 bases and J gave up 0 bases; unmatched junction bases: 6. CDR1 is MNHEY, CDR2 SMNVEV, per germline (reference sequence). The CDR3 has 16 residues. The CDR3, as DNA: TGTGCCAGCAGTCCCTGGGGGGGGTCGAACACCGGGGAGCTGTTTTTT. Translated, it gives CASSPWGGSNTGELFF.

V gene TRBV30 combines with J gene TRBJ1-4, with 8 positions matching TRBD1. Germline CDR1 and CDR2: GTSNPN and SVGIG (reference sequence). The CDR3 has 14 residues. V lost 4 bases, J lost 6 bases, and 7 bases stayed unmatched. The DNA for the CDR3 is TGTGCCTGGACCAGGGGGCTAGGGGATGAAAAACTGTTTTTT. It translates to CAWTRGLGDEKLFF.

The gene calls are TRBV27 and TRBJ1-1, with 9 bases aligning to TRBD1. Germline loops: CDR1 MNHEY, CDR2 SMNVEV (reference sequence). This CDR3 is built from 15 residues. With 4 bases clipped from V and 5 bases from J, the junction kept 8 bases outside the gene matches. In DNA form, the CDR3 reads TGTGCCAGCAGTTATCGGGGACAGGGTATTACTGAAGCTTTCTTT. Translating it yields CASSYRGQGITEAFF.

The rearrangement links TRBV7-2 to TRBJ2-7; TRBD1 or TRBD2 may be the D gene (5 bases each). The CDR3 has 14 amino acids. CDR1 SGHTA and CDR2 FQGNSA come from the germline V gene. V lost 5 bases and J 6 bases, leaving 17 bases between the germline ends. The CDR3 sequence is CASSRQTAAGEQYF. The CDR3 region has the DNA TGTGCCAGCAGCCGCCAGACAGCGGCGGGCGAGCAGTACTTC.

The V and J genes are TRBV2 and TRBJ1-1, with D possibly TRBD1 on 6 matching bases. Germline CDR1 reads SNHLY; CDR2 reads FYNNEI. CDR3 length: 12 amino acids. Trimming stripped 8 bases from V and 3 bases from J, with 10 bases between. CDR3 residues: CASRRGYTEAFF. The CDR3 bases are TGTGCCAGCCGGAGGGGGTACACTGAAGCTTTCTTT.

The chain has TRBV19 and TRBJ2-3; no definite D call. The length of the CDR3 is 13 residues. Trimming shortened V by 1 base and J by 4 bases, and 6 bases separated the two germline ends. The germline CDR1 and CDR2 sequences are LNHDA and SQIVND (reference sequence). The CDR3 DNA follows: TGTGCCAGTAGTATAGGGTTACCAGATACGCAGTATTTT. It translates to CASSIGLPDTQYF.

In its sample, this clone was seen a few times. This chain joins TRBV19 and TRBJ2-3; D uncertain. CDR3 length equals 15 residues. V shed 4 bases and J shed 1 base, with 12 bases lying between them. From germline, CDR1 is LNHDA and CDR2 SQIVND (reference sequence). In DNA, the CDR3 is TGTGCCAGTAGTAGGGGTCGGGCTCGCACAGATACGCAGTATTTT. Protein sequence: CASSRGRARTDTQYF.

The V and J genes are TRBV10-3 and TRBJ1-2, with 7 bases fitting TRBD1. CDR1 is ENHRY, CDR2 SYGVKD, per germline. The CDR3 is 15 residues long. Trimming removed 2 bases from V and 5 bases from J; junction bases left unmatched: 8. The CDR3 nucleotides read TGTGCCATCAGTGAGGGGACAGATTTTGGATATGGCTACACCTTC. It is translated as CAISEGTDFGYGYTF.

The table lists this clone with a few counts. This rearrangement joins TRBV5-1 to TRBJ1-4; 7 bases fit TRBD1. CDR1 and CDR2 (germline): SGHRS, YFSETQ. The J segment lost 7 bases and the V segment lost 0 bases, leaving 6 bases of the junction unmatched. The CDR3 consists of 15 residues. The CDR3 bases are TGCGCCAGCAGCTTGGACAGGGGCGGCGGTGAAAAACTGTTTTTT. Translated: CASSLDRGGGEKLFF.

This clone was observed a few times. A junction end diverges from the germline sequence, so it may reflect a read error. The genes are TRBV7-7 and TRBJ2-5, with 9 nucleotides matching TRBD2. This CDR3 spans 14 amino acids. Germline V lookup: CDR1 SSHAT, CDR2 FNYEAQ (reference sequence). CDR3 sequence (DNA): TGTGCTAGCAGCTTAGCGGGGGATGGAGAGACCCAGTACTTC. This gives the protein CASSLAGDGETQYF.